One sample yielded the 2 T cell receptor beta chains listed below, sequenced in a study of blood T cell repertoires in COVID-19. Here immunoSEQ multiplex PCR was the method, and the copy in TCRdb shows in-frame clones only, minus some. The sample shows approximately 70,000 clones, roughly 80% of them seen only once. The sample taken for sequencing was peripheral blood. The origin of the receptors is a woman at least 80 years old with acute or convalescent COVID-19.

The chain links TRBV2 to TRBJ1-2; D remains unclear. Germline V lookup: CDR1 SNHLY, CDR2 FYNNEI. The CDR3 sequence is 13 residues long. Trimming removed 4 bases at V and 4 bases at J, with 10 bases between. The CDR3 spells CASSVVVSYGYTF. The CDR3 coding sequence is TGTGCCAGCAGTGTTGTGGTGAGCTATGGCTACACCTTC. The complete variable domain, with remaining parts taken from reference TRBV2 and TRBJ1-2, reads EPEVTQTPSHQVTQMGQEVILRCVPISNHLYFYWYRQILGQKVEFLVSFYNNEISEKSEIFDDQFSVERPDGSNFTLKIRSTKLEDSAMYFCASSVVVSYGYTFGSGTRLTVV.

The rearrangement links TRBV2 to TRBJ1-5; 8 bases line up with TRBD1. Trimming at V came to 6 bases and at J to 4 bases, leaving 8 bases not matched to a gene. CDR3 length equals 15 residues. The germline V gene has CDR1 SNHLY and CDR2 FYNNEI. The CDR3 sequence is CASRVGQGTNQPQHF. CDR3 nucleotides: TGTGCCAGCAGAGTCGGACAGGGCACTAATCAGCCCCAGCATTTT.